The clone carrying this T cell receptor (beta chain) was counted between two and nine times. The sample comes from a study of T cell responses to AZD1222 COVID-19 vaccine. Some clones are missing from TCRdb's copy, which holds only in-frame ones; the method was immunoSEQ multiplex PCR. The table includes about 190,000 clones, around 86% detected once. This CDR3 region has 15 residues. With 0 bases removed from V and 2 bases from J, the gap between germline ends came to 9 bases. Germline CDR1 and CDR2: SGDLS and YYNGEE. The chain joins TRBV9 to TRBJ1-5; D is ambiguous. The sequencing used peripheral blood, collected on day 0 of MenACWY control vaccination. The TCR comes from an adult in good health. Written as DNA, the CDR3 is TGTGCCAGCAGCGTAGGCGTCGGGGGCAATCAGCCCCAGCATTTT. As protein: CASSVGVGGNQPQHF. The variable domain in full, with the rest retrieved from reference TRBV9 and TRBJ1-5, is DSGVTQTPKHLITATGQRVTLRCSPRSGDLSVYWYQQSLDQGLQFLIQYYNGEERAKGNILERFSAQQFPDLHSELNLSSLELGDSALYFCASSVGVGGNQPQHFGDGTRLSIL.